The 27 T cell receptor beta chains given below trace back to one sample, sequenced in a study of cytomegalovirus exposure and HLA in healthy donors. PCR primers comprised 60 Vbeta and 13 Jbeta primers. Assay used: immunoSEQ multiplex PCR; TCRdb lists only in-frame clones, some missing. This sample has roughly 150,000 clones, with roughly four fifths found just once. Sequencing used PBMCs. The receptors here all came from a man younger than 30 in good health and CMV-seronegative.

J is TRBJ2-5 and V is TRBV7-9, with TRBD2 as a possible D gene (6 bases). The ends were cut back, 1 base at V and 5 bases at J, with 14 bases in the middle. CDR3 size: 15 residues. The germline CDR1 and CDR2 sequences are SEHNR and FQNEAQ (reference sequence). The DNA for the CDR3 is TGTGCCAGCAGCTTAGGGCGGGGTGCTATGGAGACCCAGTACTTC. Its protein product is CASSLGRGAMETQYF.

This clone was counted between two and nine times. V is TRBV5-1 and J is TRBJ2-4, with 15 bases matching TRBD2. With 3 bases clipped from V and 2 bases from J, the junction kept 3 bases outside the gene matches. Per the germline V gene, CDR1 is SGHRS and CDR2 is YFSETQ. This CDR3 region has 17 residues. CDR3 DNA: TGCGCCAGCAGCTCCGGGACTAGCGGGAGGTCCAAAAACATTCAGTACTTC. Translated: CASSSGTSGRSKNIQYF. Full variable domain (rest looked up from reference TRBV5-1 and TRBJ2-4): KAGVTQTPRYLIKTRGQQVTLSCSPISGHRSVSWYQQTPGQGLQFLFEYFSETQRNKGNFPGRFSGRQFSNSRSEMNVSTLELGDSALYLCASSSGTSGRSKNIQYFGAGTRLSVL.

V usage is TRBV9 and J usage is TRBJ2-7, with TRBD2 matching 11 bases. The CDR3 covers 16 residues. J was trimmed by 5 bases and V by 4 bases; bases with no gene match: 11. Germline lookup yields CDR1 SGDLS and CDR2 YYNGEE. CDR3 sequence: CASSPPLLAGVNEQYF. The CDR3 region has the DNA TGTGCCAGCAGCCCCCCCCTACTAGCGGGAGTTAACGAGCAGTACTTC. The full variable domain, completed using reference TRBV9 and TRBJ2-7, is DSGVTQTPKHLITATGQRVTLRCSPRSGDLSVYWYQQSLDQGLQFLIQYYNGEERAKGNILERFSAQQFPDLHSELNLSSLELGDSALYFCASSPPLLAGVNEQYFGPGTRLTVT.

This clone was recorded only once. V usage is TRBV9 and J usage is TRBJ2-7, with 12 bases that match TRBD2. The CDR3 has 14 amino acids. Germline V gene sequence: CDR1 SGDLS, CDR2 YYNGEE. Unmatched junction bases numbered 9, after V lost 4 bases and J lost 10 bases. The DNA of the CDR3 is TGTGCCAGCAGCCCCGAGACTAGCGGGAGACCCCAGTACTTC. Protein: CASSPETSGRPQYF.

V is TRBV7-2 and J is TRBJ2-5, with 8 bases matching TRBD1. Looked up from germline, CDR1 is SGHTA and CDR2 is FQGNSA. Trimming at V came to 5 bases and at J to 4 bases, leaving 9 bases not matched to a gene. This CDR3 is 15 amino acids long. The CDR3 DNA sequence: TGTGCCAGCAGCCTCAGGAGGGGACAGGCAGAGACCCAGTACTTC. Translating gives CASSLRRGQAETQYF.

The sample holds one count of this clone. This chain links TRBV5-1 with TRBJ1-1; 7 positions agree with TRBD1. CDR3 length equals 14 residues. Germline CDR1 SGHRS, CDR2 YFSETQ. V shed 0 bases and J 4 bases; nucleotides not matched to a gene: 3. For the CDR3, the DNA is TGCGCCAGCAGCTTGGTTTCAGGGGGCACTGAAGCTTTCTTT. It is translated as CASSLVSGGTEAFF.

This clone was seen a few times. This chain links TRBV4-3 with TRBJ2-2, with TRBD2 matching over 8 bases. V shed 4 bases, J shed 6 bases, and the junction held 7 bases outside the gene matches. There are 15 residues in the CDR3. Per the germline V gene, CDR1 is LGHNA and CDR2 is YSLEER. CDR3 in amino acids: CASSLRGGRPGELFF. The CDR3 DNA is TGCGCCAGCAGCCTAAGGGGCGGGAGGCCCGGGGAGCTGTTTTTT.

The chain carries TRBV28 and TRBJ2-7; 8 nucleotides align to TRBD1. Germline CDR1 MDHEN, CDR2 SYDVKM. This CDR3 is 14 amino acids long. V lost 5 bases, J lost 5 bases, and 8 bases stayed unmatched. CDR3 in amino acids: CASSQQGDPNEQYF. The CDR3 DNA sequence: TGTGCCAGCAGTCAACAGGGGGACCCCAACGAGCAGTACTTC.

This clone turned up a few times. One junction end disagrees with the germline gene, perhaps due to a read error. The gene calls are TRBV7-9 and TRBJ1-4; D unclear. CDR1 SEHNR and CDR2 FQNEAQ come from the germline V gene (reference sequence). This CDR3 spans 13 amino acids. The CDR3 DNA follows: TGTTCCAGCAGCTTATCCCTAAATGAAAAACTGTTTTTT. Translating gives CSSSLSLNEKLFF.

On this clone: At one end, the junction sequence differs from germline, possibly due to a read error. The chain joins TRBV27 to TRBJ2-7; TRBD2 agrees at 9 bases. CDR3 length: 12 residues. CDR1 is MNHEY and CDR2 is SMNVEV in the germline V gene (reference sequence). Written as DNA, the CDR3 is TGTGCCAGTCGCTCGTGGGGACTAGCATTAGTTTTC. This gives the protein CASRSWGLALVF.

In its sample, this clone was seen once. The V and J genes are TRBV9 and TRBJ2-5; TRBD2 is a possible D gene (6 bases). TRBJ2-7 explains the end of the DNA better; the J call may be wrong. The length of the CDR3 is 14 residues. Germline CDR1 SGDLS, CDR2 YYNGEE. CDR3 DNA sequence: TGTGCCAGCAGCTTGGGACTGACGTCCTACGAGCAGTACTTC. Translated, it gives CASSLGLTSYEQYF.

This chain links TRBV7-9 with TRBJ2-1, with D tentatively TRBD2 (6 bases). Trimming took 1 base from V and 5 from J, leaving 12 bases between them. This CDR3 is built from 15 residues. CDR1 and CDR2 from the germline V gene are SEHNR and FQNEAQ (reference sequence). The CDR3 region has the DNA TGTGCCAGCAGCTTAGGTCTATGGGGGGACAATGAGCAGTTCTTC. This sequence encodes CASSLGLWGDNEQFF.

J is TRBJ2-7 and V is TRBV4-1, with TRBD1 as a possible D gene (6 bases). Germline V CDR1 and CDR2: MGHRA, YSYEKL. The CDR3 extends over 14 amino acids. The V gene lost 2 bases and the J gene lost 0 bases, with 8 bases spanning the gap. The CDR3, as DNA: TGCGCCAGCAGCCAATTAGGGGGCTCCTACGAGCAGTACTTC. This sequence encodes CASSQLGGSYEQYF.

The chain couples TRBV2 to TRBJ1-2; 8 bases align to TRBD1. Germline CDR1 SNHLY, CDR2 FYNNEI. This CDR3 spans 14 amino acids. The junction had 7 bases not matched to a gene; V was cut back by 6 bases and J by 4 bases. CDR3 amino acids: CASRETGEAYGYTF. CDR3 nucleotides: TGTGCCAGCAGGGAGACAGGGGAGGCCTATGGCTACACCTTC.

The chain joins TRBV13 to TRBJ2-7; 9 positions match TRBD2. The CDR3 is 15 amino acids. Trimming cost V 5 bases and J 7 bases; bases outside gene matches: 12. Germline lookup yields CDR1 PRHDT and CDR2 FYEKMQ (reference sequence). The CDR3 DNA reads as TGTGCCAGCAGCCGAAGGGGGGGACTAGCTAAAGAGCAGTACTTC. This encodes CASSRRGGLAKEQYF.

The J gene is TRBJ2-7, the V gene TRBV7-2, with TRBD2 identical over 7 bases. This CDR3 comprises 14 residues. Trimming removed 7 bases from V and 2 bases from J; junction bases left unmatched: 8. Germline loops: CDR1 SGHTA, CDR2 FQGNSA. CDR3 in amino acids: CASTSSGDPYEQYF. The CDR3 DNA follows: TGTGCCAGCACCTCGAGCGGGGACCCCTACGAGCAGTACTTC.

This clone came up a few times. This chain uses TRBV7-2 with TRBJ2-7; weak D call: TRBD1 (6 bases). V gave up 5 bases and J gave up 4 bases, with 15 bases separating them. The CDR3 is 14 residues long. From germline, CDR1 is SGHTA and CDR2 FQGNSA. CDR3: CASSVRGSEYEQYF. The CDR3 DNA is TGTGCCAGCAGCGTCAGGGGTAGCGAATACGAGCAGTACTTC.

The chain uses TRBV25-1 and TRBJ2-7, with 7 bases that match TRBD2. V shed 3 bases and J 2 bases; nucleotides not matched to a gene: 4. CDR1 and CDR2 (germline): MGHDK, SYGVNS. This CDR3 has 14 residues. The CDR3 DNA reads TGTGCCAGCAGTGACTCAGCGGGGACCTACGAGCAGTACTTC. It encodes CASSDSAGTYEQYF.

The chain recombines TRBV7-2 with TRBJ2-2; tentatively, D is TRBD1 (5 bases). CDR3 length equals 15 residues. CDR1 is SGHTA, CDR2 FQGNSA, per germline. Trimming removed 3 bases at V and 0 bases at J, with 8 bases between. The DNA for the CDR3 is TGTGCCAGCAGCTTGGACAAATCGAACACCGGGGAGCTGTTTTTT. Amino acid sequence: CASSLDKSNTGELFF.

This clone has more than one count but fewer than ten. The chain couples TRBV5-1 to TRBJ2-7; 8 nucleotides line up with TRBD1. CDR1 and CDR2 (germline): SGHRS, YFSETQ. The V and J ends lost 2 bases and 1 base, in that order; junction bases with no gene match: 17. The length of the CDR3 is 19 residues. The CDR3 reads CASSFGGYEWDRPSYEQYF. As DNA, the CDR3 is TGCGCCAGCAGCTTTGGCGGTTACGAGTGGGACAGGCCTTCCTACGAGCAGTACTTC. Looking up the rest from reference TRBV5-1 and TRBJ2-7 gives the full variable domain: KAGVTQTPRYLIKTRGQQVTLSCSPISGHRSVSWYQQTPGQGLQFLFEYFSETQRNKGNFPGRFSGRQFSNSRSEMNVSTLELGDSALYLCASSFGGYEWDRPSYEQYFGPGTRLTVT.

This chain uses TRBV29-1 with TRBJ2-7, with D possibly matching TRBD1 (6 bases). The CDR3 has 13 amino acids. Per germline, CDR1 SQVTM and CDR2 ANQGSEA. V lost 7 bases and J 0 bases, leaving 13 bases between the germline ends. CDR3 DNA sequence: TGCAGCGCACACCCGACAGGCTCCTACGAGCAGTACTTC. As protein: CSAHPTGSYEQYF.

V is TRBV6-5 and J is TRBJ2-1; 11 positions agree with TRBD2. This CDR3 comprises 15 residues. Trimming at V came to 10 bases and at J to 4 bases, leaving 9 bases not matched to a gene. Per the germline V gene, CDR1 is MNHEY and CDR2 is SVGAGI. The CDR3 reads CATGPGLAVYNEQFF. CDR3 DNA sequence: TGTGCCACCGGCCCGGGACTAGCGGTTTACAATGAGCAGTTCTTC.

The J gene is TRBJ2-5, the V gene TRBV28; 9 bases are a match to TRBD2. The CDR3 is 17 amino acids. Trimming at V came to 7 bases and at J to 3 bases, leaving 15 bases not matched to a gene. CDR1 MDHEN and CDR2 SYDVKM come from the germline V gene. The CDR3 loop reads CASTPWGLAGLEETQYF. DNA of the CDR3: TGTGCCAGCACCCCTTGGGGGCTAGCGGGGTTAGAAGAGACCCAGTACTTC.

In DNA form, the CDR3 reads TGTGCCAGCTCACCACCCCGGAACTATGGCTACACCTTC. Encoded protein: CASSPPRNYGYTF. This chain uses TRBV18 with TRBJ1-2; D not certain. CDR1 and CDR2 from the germline V gene are KGHSH and LQKENI. V lost 0 bases and J 2 bases, leaving 4 bases between the germline ends. The CDR3 has 13 amino acids.

The chain employs TRBV5-8 and TRBJ1-2; maybe TRBD1 (6 bases). In germline, CDR1 is SGHTS, CDR2 YDEGEE. V was clipped by 0 bases and J by 1 base, with 16 bases between them. This CDR3 has 17 amino acids. This CDR3 is CASSLALLQGVNYGYTF. CDR3 nucleotide sequence: TGTGCCAGCAGCTTGGCCCTCCTACAGGGAGTTAACTATGGCTACACCTTC.

The CDR3 spells CASSTREGGANVLTF. The DNA for the CDR3 is TGTGCCAGCAGTACTCGTGAGGGAGGGGCCAACGTCCTGACTTTC. The rearrangement links TRBV27 to TRBJ2-6, with D perhaps matching TRBD2 (5 bases). Germline V lookup: CDR1 MNHEY, CDR2 SMNVEV (reference sequence). The CDR3 is made up of 15 amino acids. Trimming left V 5 bases short and J 4 bases short, with 12 bases between.

This clone was seen a few times. The V call is TRBV15, the J call TRBJ1-2, with D possibly being TRBD1 (5 bases). CDR1 is LNHNV, CDR2 YYDKDF, per germline (reference sequence). This CDR3 has 16 residues. With 3 bases removed from V and 8 bases from J, the gap between germline ends came to 22 bases. The CDR3 DNA sequence: TGTGCCACCAGCAGTGCTGCCTGGGGGGGTGCGGGCGGCTACACCTTC. Translating it yields CATSSAAWGGAGGYTF.